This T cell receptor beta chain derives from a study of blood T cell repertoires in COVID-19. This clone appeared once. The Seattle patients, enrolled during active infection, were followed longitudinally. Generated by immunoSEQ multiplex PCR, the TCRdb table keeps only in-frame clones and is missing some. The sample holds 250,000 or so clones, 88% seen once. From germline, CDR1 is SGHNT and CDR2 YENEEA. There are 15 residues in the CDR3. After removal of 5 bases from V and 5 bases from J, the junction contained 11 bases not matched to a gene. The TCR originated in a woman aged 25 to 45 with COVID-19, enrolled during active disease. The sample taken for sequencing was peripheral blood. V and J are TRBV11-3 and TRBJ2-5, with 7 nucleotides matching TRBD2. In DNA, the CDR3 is TGTGCCAGCAGCACTTTGGGCGGGAGTAGGGAGACCCAGTACTTC. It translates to CASSTLGGSRETQYF.